The 10 T cell receptor beta chains below come from one sample, sequenced in a study of breast tumors, draining lymph nodes, adjacent tissues. Using its own MiXCR run on the multiplex PCR reads, TCRdb lists one record per CDR3 protein. Among 130,000 or so distinct CDR3 sequences, around 22% were seen once, and the ten largest hold around 2.6%. The lymph nodes were axillary draining lymph nodes from breast cancer patients. Sequenced material: axillary lymph node tissue. The receptors were gathered from a female donor with breast cancer. Some clones in this sample may be carry-over from other donors' samples.

The chain links TRBV28 to TRBJ2-7; no firm D call. There are 14 residues in the CDR3. CDR1 and CDR2 from the germline V gene are MDHEN and SYDVKM. V lost 8 bases and J 5 bases, leaving 19 bases between the germline ends. This chain's CDR3 is CASLNDLTRDEQYF. CDR3 bases: TGTGCCAGCCTAAACGATCTAACAAGGGACGAGCAGTACTTC.

This clonotype has a handful of counts. V and J are TRBV20-1 and TRBJ1-1; D remains ambiguous. The CDR3 runs to 14 residues. The V end was cut by 2 bases, the J end by 3 bases, with 13 bases between. Germline values: CDR1 DFQATT, CDR2 SNEGSKA (reference sequence). This CDR3 is CSARSPRGYTEAFF. CDR3 bases: TGCAGTGCTAGATCCCCCCGCGGATACACTGAAGCTTTCTTT.

The J gene is TRBJ1-6, the V gene TRBV28, with TRBD1 matching over 12 bases. V trimming: 3 bases; J trimming: 7 bases; junction bases outside the gene matches: 10. Germline V gives CDR1 MDHEN, CDR2 SYDVKM. The CDR3 contains 18 residues. The CDR3 nucleotides are TGTGCCAGCAGTTTCAGGAGTCCGGGACAGGGGGCGAATTCACCCCTCCACTTT. Its translation is CASSFRSPGQGANSPLHF.

Of note for this clonotype: Since a much larger clone is just one base distant, this may be a read error. J is TRBJ1-6 and V is TRBV3-1; TRBD1 might be the D (5 bases). With 1 base removed from V and 9 bases from J, the gap between germline ends came to 10 bases. Germline CDR1 reads LGHDT; CDR2 reads YNNKEL (reference sequence). This CDR3 has 14 residues. This CDR3 reads CASSQGPGRSPLHF. The CDR3 bases are TGTGCCAGCAGCCAAGGTCCGGGGCGTTCACCCCTCCACTTT.

Ten or more counts support this clonotype. V and J are TRBV5-1 and TRBJ2-3, with TRBD2 matching 8 bases. After removal of 4 bases from V and 5 bases from J, the junction contained 12 bases not matched to a gene. Germline V CDR1 and CDR2: SGHRS, YFSETQ. The CDR3 is 16 amino acids. The CDR3 nucleotides are TGCGCCAGCAGCCCCAGAGGGTCCCTAGCGGGAGATACGCAGTATTTT. The encoded protein is CASSPRGSLAGDTQYF.

This clonotype was recorded only once. A much larger clone lies one base from this, so it may be a read error. The genes are TRBV20-1 and TRBJ2-5; maybe TRBD2 (5 bases). V dropped 0 bases and J dropped 7 bases, with 18 bases sitting between them. Germline CDR1 reads DFQATT; CDR2 reads SNEGSKA (reference sequence). The CDR3 is 15 residues long. The CDR3 here is CSARELLRGAGTQYF. The CDR3 DNA reads TGCAGTGCTAGAGAACTATTGCGAGGCGCGGGGACCCAGTACTTC.

This clonotype showed up many times. This chain links TRBV5-1 with TRBJ2-5; TRBD2 aligns across 10 bases. The germline V gene has CDR1 SGHRS and CDR2 YFSETQ. The V segment lost 4 bases and the J segment 4 bases; nucleotides outside the gene matches: 7. CDR3 size: 15 residues. CDR3 sequence: CASSLSSGRGETQYF. In DNA, the CDR3 is TGCGCCAGCAGCCTCTCTAGCGGGAGAGGAGAGACCCAGTACTTC.

This clonotype was recorded many times. The gene calls are TRBV24-1 and TRBJ2-7; 9 bases are shared with TRBD1. J was trimmed by 2 bases and V by 4 bases; bases with no gene match: 2. This CDR3 region has 14 residues. CDR1 is KGHDR and CDR2 is SFDVKD in the germline V gene. The CDR3 reads CATSEGTGPYEQYF. CDR3 nucleotides: TGTGCCACCAGTGAAGGGACAGGGCCCTACGAGCAGTACTTC.

The sample holds a few counts of this clonotype. Just one base apart from a much larger clone, this may be a read error. This sequence joins TRBV4-2 and TRBJ2-5; possible D gene TRBD1, 7 bases. Trimming cost V 0 bases and J 5 bases, with 19 bases left between them. CDR1 is LGHNA, CDR2 YNFKEQ, per germline. The CDR3 sequence is 17 residues long. The CDR3 DNA is TGTGCCAGCAGCCAAGATGTTGGAGGGGGCGCTTTGGAGACCCAGTACTTC. Translating it yields CASSQDVGGGALETQYF.

The count of this clonotype is one. This may come from a read error, since a much larger clone is one base off. J is TRBJ2-2 and V is TRBV5-4; the match to TRBD1 covers 9 bases. CDR1 is SGHNT, CDR2 YYREEE, per germline (reference sequence). The CDR3 covers 15 residues. As DNA, the CDR3 is TGTGCCGGCAGCAGGGGACAGGGGAACACCGGGGAGCTGTTTTTT. Its protein is CAGSRGQGNTGELFF.